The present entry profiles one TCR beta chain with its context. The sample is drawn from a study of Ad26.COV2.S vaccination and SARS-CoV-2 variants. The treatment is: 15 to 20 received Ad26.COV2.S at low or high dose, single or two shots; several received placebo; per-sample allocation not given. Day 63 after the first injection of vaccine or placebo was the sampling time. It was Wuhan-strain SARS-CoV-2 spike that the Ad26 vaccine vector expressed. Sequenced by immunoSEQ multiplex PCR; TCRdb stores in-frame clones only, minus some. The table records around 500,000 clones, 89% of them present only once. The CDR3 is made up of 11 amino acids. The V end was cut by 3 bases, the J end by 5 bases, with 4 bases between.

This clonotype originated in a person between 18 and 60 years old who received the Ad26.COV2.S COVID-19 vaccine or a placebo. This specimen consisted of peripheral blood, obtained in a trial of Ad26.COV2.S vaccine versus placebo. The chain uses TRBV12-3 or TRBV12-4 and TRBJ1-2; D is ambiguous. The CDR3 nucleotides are TGTGCCAGCAGTTTGGCGTATGGCTACACCTTC. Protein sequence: CASSLAYGYTF.